Following are 14 T cell receptor beta chains from one sample sequenced in a study of post-analysis software for immune sequencing data. Study-level points and caveats: TRBV5-6, TRBV5-1 and TRBV20-1 were among 4 or 5 TRBV segments more frequent in patients than controls.

The antigens these receptors bind are not known. Unique-molecular-identifier-tagged TCR beta cDNA libraries were used. TCRdb fed the PCR reads into MiXCR, producing one record per CDR3 protein. The table records roughly 600,000 distinct CDR3 sequences, roughly 45% of them present only once. Input material: blood. These receptors originate from a girl between 10 and 17 years old with multiple sclerosis.

V is TRBV11-1 and J is TRBJ1-1; D possibly corresponds to TRBD1 (6 bases). Trimming shortened V by 11 bases and J by 5 bases, and 42 bases separated the two germline ends. This CDR3 region has 21 residues. Germline V CDR1 and CDR2: SGHAT, FQDESV (reference sequence). The chain's CDR3 is CASQLSPRDKDYGYLNTEAFF. CDR3 coding DNA: TGTGCCTCCCAACTAAGCCCCCGGGACAAGGACTACGGTTACCTAAATACTGAAGCTTTCTTT. The full variable domain, rest sourced from reference TRBV11-1 and TRBJ1-1, is EAEVAQSPRYKITEKSQAVAFWCDPISGHATLYWYRQILGQGPELLVQFQDESVVDDSQLPKDRFSAERLKGVDSTLKIQPAELGDSAMYLCASQLSPRDKDYGYLNTEAFFGQGTRLTVV.

The chain links TRBV7-8 to TRBJ2-7; D gene ambiguous. Germline V lookup: CDR1 SGHVS, CDR2 FQNEAQ. V was pared by 6 bases and J by 0 bases, with 12 bases between. This CDR3 spans 14 amino acids. The DNA for the CDR3 is TGTGCCAGCAGTTATCGACTGTCCTCCTACGAGCAGTACTTC. It translates to CASSYRLSSYEQYF.

This clonotype has a handful of counts. This chain joins TRBV5-1 and TRBJ2-7; TRBD2 matches at 7 bases. CDR3 length: 17 residues. V shed 3 bases, J shed 3 bases, and the junction held 15 bases outside the gene matches. Per germline, CDR1 SGHRS and CDR2 YFSETQ. In DNA, the CDR3 is TGCGCCAGCAGCTGGACCCGGGGAAGCGGGAACGTCTACGAGCAGTACTTC. Translated, it gives CASSWTRGSGNVYEQYF.

The chain combines TRBV7-2 with TRBJ2-3; perhaps TRBD1 as D (5 bases). Germline assignment: CDR1 SGHTA and CDR2 FQGNSA. Trimming left V 1 base short and J 3 bases short, with 14 bases between. The CDR3 runs to 16 residues. CDR3 sequence reads: CASSLVGHDFTDTQYF. The CDR3 nucleotides are TGTGCCAGCAGCTTAGTTGGACACGACTTTACAGATACGCAGTATTTT.

This chain links TRBV27 with TRBJ1-1, with 9 bases aligning to TRBD1. The CDR3 runs to 16 residues. The V gene end was trimmed by 5 bases and the J gene end by 1 base; junction bases not matched to a gene: 8. CDR1 and CDR2 (germline): MNHEY, SMNVEV (reference sequence). This CDR3 reads CASSPGQGRANTEAFF. The DNA of the CDR3 is TGTGCCAGCAGTCCAGGACAGGGGCGTGCGAACACTGAAGCTTTCTTT.

V usage is TRBV7-9 and J usage is TRBJ1-2; D is possibly TRBD1 (5 bases). This CDR3 spans 14 amino acids. Germline V gene lookup returns CDR1 SEHNR and CDR2 FQNEAQ (reference sequence). The V and J ends lost 5 bases and 7 bases respectively, with 17 bases between them. CDR3 protein: CASSPGPRSSGYTF. The DNA for the CDR3 is TGTGCCAGCAGCCCGGGACCTCGATCAAGTGGCTACACCTTC. The whole variable domain, filled in from reference TRBV7-9 and TRBJ1-2, reads DTGVSQNPRHKITKRGQNVTFRCDPISEHNRLYWYRQTLGQGPEFLTYFQNEAQLEKSRLLSDRFSAERPKGSFSTLEIQRTEQGDSAMYLCASSPGPRSSGYTFGSGTRLTVV.

This rearrangement joins TRBV20-1 to TRBJ2-1; possibly TRBD1 for D (6 bases). Trimming removed 3 bases from V and 5 bases from J, with 14 bases in between. There are 14 residues in the CDR3. Looked up from germline, CDR1 is DFQATT and CDR2 is SNEGSKA (reference sequence). The CDR3 nucleotides are TGCAGTGCTAGGGGTATGGCAGGGGACAATGAGCAGTTCTTC. Amino acids: CSARGMAGDNEQFF.

This chain joins TRBV2 and TRBJ1-2; TRBD1 matches 7 bases. V lost 5 bases and J lost 5; bases outside the gene matches: 8. Germline-derived CDR1 and CDR2 are SNHLY and FYNNEI. This CDR3 spans 14 amino acids. The CDR3 nucleotides are TGTGCCAGCAGTATTGAAAAGGGGGCTTATGGCTACACCTTC. It translates to CASSIEKGAYGYTF.

The rearrangement joins TRBV20-1 to TRBJ2-3; the D is unclear. Trimming stripped 2 bases from V and 4 bases from J, with 16 bases between. There are 15 residues in the CDR3. The germline CDR1 and CDR2 sequences are DFQATT and SNEGSKA (reference sequence). The CDR3 DNA reads as TGCAGTGCTAGAAAGCTGGTAATGGATGCAGATACGCAGTATTTT. This encodes CSARKLVMDADTQYF.

The chain recombines TRBV4-1 with TRBJ2-3, with 9 bases fitting TRBD2. V lost 1 base and J lost 3; bases outside the gene matches: 14. The CDR3 spans 19 residues. The germline V gene encodes CDR1 MGHRA and CDR2 YSYEKL. The CDR3 DNA sequence: TGCGCCAGCAGCCAAGTCCCGTTTCGGGGCGGGGGGGGTACAGATACGCAGTATTTT. As protein: CASSQVPFRGGGGTDTQYF.

J is TRBJ2-7 and V is TRBV20-1; no clear D gene. Germline CDR1 reads DFQATT; CDR2 reads SNEGSKA (reference sequence). V lost 0 bases and J 2 bases, leaving 14 bases between the germline ends. The CDR3 runs to 15 residues. CDR3 amino acids: CSARDHRSATYEQYF. The CDR3 bases are TGCAGTGCTAGAGATCACCGATCCGCTACCTACGAGCAGTACTTC.

This sequence joins TRBV4-2 and TRBJ2-5, with D perhaps matching TRBD2 (6 bases). Germline CDR1 and CDR2: LGHNA and YNFKEQ. There are 15 residues in the CDR3. Trimming removed 0 bases from V and 5 bases from J, with 13 bases in between. The CDR3 DNA reads as TGTGCCAGCAGCCAAGAGATGGAGGGGAGTGAGACCCAGTACTTC. Its protein is CASSQEMEGSETQYF.

This clonotype was counted a few times. This rearrangement joins TRBV5-1 to TRBJ1-4; D unresolved. Per the germline V gene, CDR1 is SGHRS and CDR2 is YFSETQ. The V gene lost 0 bases and the J gene lost 3 bases, with 9 bases spanning the gap. The CDR3 loop spans 15 amino acids. CDR3: CASSLAGLPNEKLFF. Here the CDR3 DNA reads TGCGCCAGCAGCTTGGCGGGGTTGCCTAATGAAAAACTGTTTTTT.

The chain joins TRBV30 to TRBJ2-5; D is possibly TRBD1 or TRBD2 (5 bases each). The J call is uncertain, as TRBJ2-7 better fits the DNA end. The CDR3 runs to 12 residues. Germline values: CDR1 GTSNPN, CDR2 SVGIG (reference sequence). CDR3 in DNA: TGTGCCTGGACAGGGAGTGGTCGCGAGCAGTACTTC. Translated: CAWTGSGREQYF.